The 29 T cell receptor beta chains in this list originate from one sample, sequenced in a study of long-term antiretroviral therapy in people with HIV. Researchers ran immunoSEQ v3.0 at survey level. The repertoire was sequenced with immunoSEQ multiplex PCR; TCRdb's copy has only in-frame clones and lacks some. The data contain 18,000 or so clones, 80% to 90% of them singletons. This specimen was unsorted PBMCs, taken 4.2 years after starting antiretroviral therapy. Receptors were obtained from a man aged 50 to 60 with HIV.

The chain has TRBV27 and TRBJ1-6; TRBD1 agrees at 10 bases. The CDR3 is 16 residues long. CDR1 MNHEY and CDR2 SMNVEV come from the germline V gene (reference sequence). Trimming cost V 5 bases and J 7 bases; bases outside gene matches: 8. The CDR3 region is CASSASTGGNNSPLHF. DNA of the CDR3: TGTGCCAGCAGTGCCTCGACAGGGGGCAACAATTCACCCCTCCACTTT.

CDR3 residues: CASSTGQGGSPLHF. CDR3 sequence (DNA): TGTGCCAGCAGCACCGGACAGGGAGGTTCACCCCTCCACTTT. The V and J genes are TRBV5-5 and TRBJ1-6, with TRBD1 identical over 8 bases. V gave up 4 bases and J gave up 9 bases; unmatched junction bases: 6. CDR1 is SGHKS and CDR2 is YYEKEE in the germline V gene (reference sequence). The CDR3 covers 14 residues. Full variable domain (outside the CDR3, taken from reference TRBV5-5 and TRBJ1-6): DAGVTQSPTHLIKTRGQQVTLRCSPISGHKSVSWYQQVLGQGPQFIFQYYEKEERGRGNFPDRFSARQFPNYSSELNVNALLLGDSALYLCASSTGQGGSPLHFGNGTRLTVT.

The gene calls are TRBV4-3 and TRBJ2-7; 8 bases align to TRBD2. The CDR3 consists of 16 residues. The ends lost 3 bases at V and 2 bases at J; junction bases unmatched: 9. The V gene's germline CDR1 is LGHNA and CDR2 YSLEER. CDR3 nucleotides: TGCGCCAGCAGCCAGGAAGCGGGGGTCCCTACCTACGAGCAGTACTTC. Translated: CASSQEAGVPTYEQYF.

J is TRBJ1-5 and V is TRBV6-5, with D possibly being TRBD1 (5 bases). The CDR3 spans 14 residues. Germline V gene sequence: CDR1 MNHEY, CDR2 SVGAGI. V was cut by 0 bases and J by 12 bases, with 15 bases left in between. CDR3 in amino acids: CASSYSSSKGHQHF. The CDR3 nucleotides are TGTGCCAGCAGTTACTCGAGTAGTAAGGGGCACCAGCATTTT.

The V gene is TRBV5-1, the J gene TRBJ1-2; the match to TRBD1 covers 9 bases. Germline V gene data show CDR1 as SGHRS and CDR2 as YFSETQ. The CDR3 extends over 16 amino acids. V was pared by 3 bases and J by 1 base, with 7 bases of the junction left unmatched. The DNA of the CDR3 is TGCGCCAGCAGCTATCCCGGGACAGGGAATAACTATGGCTACACCTTC. This encodes CASSYPGTGNNYGYTF.

The count of this clone is one. This chain links TRBV19 with TRBJ1-2; D not resolved. The CDR3 runs 16 residues. From germline, CDR1 is LNHDA and CDR2 SQIVND (reference sequence). The V end lost 3 bases, the J end lost 6 bases, and 20 bases lay between the germline ends. CDR3 nucleotides: TGTGCCAGTAGTATGCCGACTCCCCTACCCGGGGATGGCTACACCTTC. This sequence encodes CASSMPTPLPGDGYTF.

This clone has only one observation. The J gene is TRBJ2-7, the V gene TRBV30; D remains unclear. This CDR3 comprises 12 residues. V was cut by 0 bases and J by 5 bases, with 8 bases left in between. Germline V CDR1 and CDR2: GTSNPN, SVGIG (reference sequence). CDR3 protein: CAWSVGGNEQYF. CDR3 DNA sequence: TGTGCCTGGAGTGTAGGTGGGAACGAGCAGTACTTC.

V is TRBV4-1 and J is TRBJ2-1; 11 bases line up with TRBD2. Germline CDR1 reads MGHRA; CDR2 reads YSYEKL. The CDR3 length is 16 residues. J gave up 5 bases and V 2 bases, and 5 bases lay outside the gene matches. CDR3: CASSQPLAGGDNEQFF. Written as DNA, the CDR3 is TGCGCCAGCAGCCAACCCCTAGCGGGGGGAGACAATGAGCAGTTCTTC.

The chain is built from TRBV10-3 and TRBJ2-7; D is possibly TRBD1 (7 bases). The CDR3 is made up of 13 amino acids. The germline V gene has CDR1 ENHRY and CDR2 SYGVKD. With 0 bases removed from V and 6 bases from J, the gap between germline ends came to 9 bases. The CDR3: CAISESQGGEQYF. For the CDR3, the DNA is TGTGCCATCAGTGAGTCCCAGGGGGGCGAGCAGTACTTC.

The rearrangement links TRBV6-5 to TRBJ1-1, with D unresolved. The CDR3 totals 11 residues. V lost 8 bases and J lost 1, with 5 bases in between. Germline values: CDR1 MNHEY, CDR2 SVGAGI. For the CDR3, the DNA is TGTGCCAGCGCCAAGAACACTGAAGCTTTCTTT. Protein: CASAKNTEAFF.

The V call is TRBV6-6, the J call TRBJ2-3; 9 bases are shared with TRBD2. The CDR3 covers 15 residues. Trimming removed 7 bases from V and 6 bases from J; junction bases left unmatched: 11. Germline V CDR1 and CDR2: MNHNY, SVGAGI (reference sequence). The CDR3 DNA follows: TGTGCCAGCATAAATGGGCGGGGGGGCCTCGATACGCAGTATTTT. Protein product: CASINGRGGLDTQYF.

The chain has TRBV5-4 and TRBJ2-7; 7 bases map to TRBD2. Germline V gene lookup returns CDR1 SGHNT and CDR2 YYREEE (reference sequence). J lost 4 bases, V lost 4 bases, and 8 bases had no gene match. The CDR3 consists of 14 residues. The CDR3 protein is CASSPTSTRYEQYF. CDR3 DNA sequence: TGTGCCAGCAGCCCGACTAGCACGAGGTACGAGCAGTACTTC.

The chain uses TRBV11-2 and TRBJ1-5; D ambiguous. Trimming stripped 5 bases from V and 4 bases from J, with 12 bases between. The germline CDR1 and CDR2 sequences are SGHAT and FQNNGV. The CDR3 sequence is 14 residues long. The CDR3 nucleotides are TGTGCCAGCAGCCCCCCGGGATTAAATCAGCCCCAGCATTTT. This translates into CASSPPGLNQPQHF.

This chain connects TRBV4-2 to TRBJ2-3; 8 bases are a match to TRBD1. The CDR3 length is 13 residues. Per germline, CDR1 LGHNA and CDR2 YNFKEQ. Germline trimming cut 5 bases from V and 10 bases from J; bases unmatched to any gene: 8. In DNA form, the CDR3 reads TGTGCCAGCAGCATGTCCCGGACAGGGTCGCAGTATTTT. This codes for CASSMSRTGSQYF.

The chain combines TRBV27 with TRBJ1-5, with unresolved D. Trimming cost V 6 bases and J 4 bases, with 7 bases left between them. The CDR3 sequence is 12 residues long. The germline gives CDR1 MNHEY, CDR2 SMNVEV (reference sequence). The CDR3 region has the DNA TGTGCCAGCAGGGGATGGAATCAGCCCCAGCATTTT. Translating it yields CASRGWNQPQHF.

The rearrangement joins TRBV9 to TRBJ1-4; TRBD1 agrees at 7 bases. Germline CDR1 and CDR2: SGDLS and YYNGEE. V lost 4 bases, J lost 8 bases, and 5 bases stayed unmatched. The CDR3 covers 13 residues. The chain's CDR3 is CASSPDREEKLFF. DNA of the CDR3: TGTGCCAGCAGCCCTGACAGGGAAGAAAAACTGTTTTTT.

The chain recombines TRBV4-3 with TRBJ2-2, with 9 bases aligning to TRBD1. From germline, CDR1 is LGHNA and CDR2 YSLEER. After removal of 5 bases from V and 5 bases from J, the junction contained 3 bases not matched to a gene. This CDR3 is built from 14 residues. In nucleotides, the CDR3 is TGCGCCAGCAGCAACGGACAGGGGACCGGGGAGCTGTTTTTT. Protein sequence: CASSNGQGTGELFF.

The rearrangement links TRBV5-4 to TRBJ2-6; possible D gene TRBD2, 5 bases. The germline CDR1 and CDR2 sequences are SGHNT and YYREEE (reference sequence). Trimming cost V 0 bases and J 0 bases, with 7 bases left between them. The CDR3 length is 16 residues. CDR3 nucleotides: TGTGCCAGCAGCTTGGCGGGGTTCTCTGGGGCCAACGTCCTGACTTTC. Its protein product is CASSLAGFSGANVLTF.

The CDR3 DNA is TGTGCCGGCACCGAGTACAACTCCTACAATGAGCAGTTCTTC. This sequence encodes CAGTEYNSYNEQFF. The J gene is TRBJ2-1, the V gene TRBV30; unclear D gene. The CDR3 covers 14 residues. The ends were cut back, 8 bases at V and 0 bases at J, with 14 bases in the middle. The germline CDR1 and CDR2 sequences are GTSNPN and SVGIG (reference sequence).

The gene calls are TRBV11-2 and TRBJ2-5; no clear D. The V end lost 5 bases, the J end lost 6 bases, and 16 bases lay between the germline ends. The CDR3 contains 14 residues. In germline, CDR1 is SGHAT, CDR2 FQNNGV. CDR3 bases: TGTGCCAGCAGCCCTTGGGGTCCAATCCAGACCCAGTACTTC. Its protein is CASSPWGPIQTQYF.

The rearrangement links TRBV7-2 to TRBJ1-3; perhaps TRBD1 as D (6 bases). Trimming took off 2 bases at V and 6 bases at J, with 20 bases between the two ends. Germline V CDR1 and CDR2: SGHTA, FQGNSA. The CDR3 has 17 amino acids. Written as DNA, the CDR3 is TGTGCCAGCAGCTTATATCCGGCCAGAGGGGGTACAAACACCATATATTTT. Translating gives CASSLYPARGGTNTIYF. Complete variable domain (other parts from reference TRBV7-2 and TRBJ1-3): GAGVSQSPSNKVTEKGKDVELRCDPISGHTALYWYRQSLGQGLEFLIYFQGNSAPDKSGLPSDRFSAERTGGSVSTLTIQRTQQEDSAVYLCASSLYPARGGTNTIYFGEGSWLTVV.

The V and J genes are TRBV7-2 and TRBJ1-1; no clear D. Trimming left V 1 base short and J 3 bases short, with 9 bases between. This CDR3 is built from 14 residues. From germline, CDR1 is SGHTA and CDR2 FQGNSA. In nucleotides, the CDR3 is TGTGCCAGCAGCTTAGTTCAGGTAGACACTGAAGCTTTCTTT. As protein: CASSLVQVDTEAFF.

The V call is TRBV5-1, the J call TRBJ2-1; 7 bases align to TRBD1. The V and J ends lost 3 bases and 4 bases, in that order; junction bases with no gene match: 16. Germline loops: CDR1 SGHRS, CDR2 YFSETQ. This CDR3 is built from 18 residues. CDR3 nucleotide sequence: TGCGCCAGCAGCTCGACAGGGTCGGAAGTGGGAAGATACAATGAGCAGTTCTTC. It encodes CASSSTGSEVGRYNEQFF.

The chain has TRBV20-1 and TRBJ1-4; D perhaps matches TRBD1 (5 bases). CDR1 and CDR2 (germline): DFQATT, SNEGSKA (reference sequence). The CDR3 loop spans 11 amino acids. V was clipped by 7 bases and J by 7 bases, with 10 bases between them. The CDR3 loop reads CSGQGGEKLFF. DNA for the CDR3: TGCAGTGGTCAGGGTGGTGAAAAACTGTTTTTT.

The chain uses TRBV25-1 and TRBJ1-1, with 8 bases identical to TRBD1. The CDR3 runs 15 residues. Per the germline V gene, CDR1 is MGHDK and CDR2 is SYGVNS. Germline trimming cut 9 bases from V and 2 bases from J; bases unmatched to any gene: 11. As DNA, the CDR3 is TGTGCCAGTGGGGGGATTGACAGGGGAAACACTGAAGCTTTCTTT. Its protein is CASGGIDRGNTEAFF.

V and J are TRBV6-5 and TRBJ2-1; unclear D gene. Germline values: CDR1 MNHEY, CDR2 SVGAGI. V was clipped by 3 bases and J by 6 bases, with 12 bases between them. The CDR3 runs to 14 residues. CDR3 sequence: CASSYAGGFNEQFF. CDR3 DNA sequence: TGTGCCAGCAGTTATGCAGGCGGATTCAATGAGCAGTTCTTC.

This rearrangement joins TRBV10-2 to TRBJ2-7; no clear D gene. This CDR3 is 13 amino acids long. V lost 2 bases, J lost 2 bases, and 7 bases lay in between. Germline lookup yields CDR1 WSHSY and CDR2 SAAADI. CDR3 sequence: CASSEMVAYEQYF. In DNA form, the CDR3 reads TGCGCCAGCAGTGAGATGGTCGCCTACGAGCAGTACTTC.

J is TRBJ1-4 and V is TRBV6-6, with no clear D. Deletions cut 2 bases from V and 8 bases from J, with 3 bases between. Germline CDR1 and CDR2: MNHNY and SVGAGI (reference sequence). This CDR3 comprises 11 residues. The CDR3 spells CASSYGEKLFF. DNA for the CDR3: TGTGCCAGCAGTTACGGGGAAAAACTGTTTTTT.

Judged by abundance, this clone is medium-sized (0.01 to 0.1%). CDR3 in DNA: TGTGCCAGCAGCAGGACACTAAACACTGAAGCTTTCTTT. This codes for CASSRTLNTEAFF. The rearrangement uses TRBV5-4 and TRBJ1-1; a weak D match, TRBD1 (5 bases). The germline V gene has CDR1 SGHNT and CDR2 YYREEE (reference sequence). This CDR3 contains 13 residues. Deletions cut 4 bases from V and 2 bases from J, with 9 bases between.